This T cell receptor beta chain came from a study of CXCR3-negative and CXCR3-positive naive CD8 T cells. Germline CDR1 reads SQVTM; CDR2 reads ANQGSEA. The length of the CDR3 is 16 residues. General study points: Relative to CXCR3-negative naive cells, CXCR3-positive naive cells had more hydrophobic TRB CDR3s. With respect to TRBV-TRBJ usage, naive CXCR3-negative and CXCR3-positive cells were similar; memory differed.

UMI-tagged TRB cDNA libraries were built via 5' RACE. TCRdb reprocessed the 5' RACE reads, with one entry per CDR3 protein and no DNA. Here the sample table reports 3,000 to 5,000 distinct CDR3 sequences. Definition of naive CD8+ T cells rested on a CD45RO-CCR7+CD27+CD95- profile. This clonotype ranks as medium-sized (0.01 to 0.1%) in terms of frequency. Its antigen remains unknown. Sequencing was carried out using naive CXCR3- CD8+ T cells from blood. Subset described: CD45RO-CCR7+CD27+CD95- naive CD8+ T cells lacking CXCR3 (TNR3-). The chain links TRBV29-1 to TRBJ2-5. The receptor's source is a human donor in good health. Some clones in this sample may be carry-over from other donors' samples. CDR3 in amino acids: CSVEGVVRTYQETQYF.